This T cell receptor beta chain is drawn from a study of blood T cells in healthy people across ages. Study-wide background: About one barcoded beta molecule was captured per two T cells (by template switching).

The CDR3 has 17 amino acids. CDR1 SGHRS and CDR2 YFSETQ come from the germline V gene. V lost 0 bases to trimming and J lost 8 bases; unmatched junction nucleotides: 13. Each donor had 7.5 to 10 milliliters of peripheral blood drawn. A second PCR, run for about 7 to 11 cycles, used a sample-barcoded 5' primer plus a J-beta primer mix. TCRdb processed the 5' RACE reads anew with MiXCR; each CDR3 protein has one entry. The sample consists of around 1,100,000 distinct CDR3 sequences, approximately 38% of them appearing once. Sequencing was carried out using blood. The rearrangement uses TRBV5-1 and TRBJ1-4, with 7 bases aligning to TRBD1. The sequence derives from a man aged 18 to 30 in good health. CDR3 sequence reads: CASSLARAGQQPEKLFF. CDR3 nucleotide sequence: TGCGCCAGCAGCTTGGCCCGTGCGGGACAGCAGCCAGAAAAACTGTTTTTT.